One and the same sample provided the 12 T cell receptor beta chains below, sequenced in a study of siplizumab effects on memory and regulatory T cells (dated by TCRdb to between 2019 and 2020). Library prep was done by the immunoSEQ multiplex PCR assay. TCRdb took over this immuneACCESS table, retaining in-frame rearrangements with V and J assigned. Such tables are incomplete; in checked studies, under half of the missing clones stem from an unresolved V gene, and the remainder is unexplained. The sample contains about 100,000 clones, 91% of them found a single time. The ten top clones hold over 0.12% of the sample. The sequencing sample was made of CD4+ T cells sorted from blood. The receptors here all came from a human donor in good health.

In this sample, this clone turned up once. The rearrangement joins TRBV10-2 to TRBJ1-2; D is ambiguous. CDR3 length: 15 amino acids. Trimming took off 5 bases at V and 3 bases at J, with 16 bases between the two ends. The germline gives CDR1 WSHSY, CDR2 SAAADI. The CDR3, as DNA: TGCGCCAGCAGTCCCACGCTATCCGAATACTATGGCTACACCTTC. Its translation is CASSPTLSEYYGYTF.

The rearrangement uses TRBV5-4 and TRBJ2-5; a possible D gene is TRBD1 (5 bases). V dropped 0 bases and J dropped 5 bases, with 11 bases sitting between them. Per the germline V gene, CDR1 is SGHNT and CDR2 is YYREEE (reference sequence). The CDR3 consists of 14 residues. The CDR3 here is CASSLGQTAETQYF. CDR3 in DNA: TGTGCCAGCAGCTTGGGACAGACTGCGGAGACCCAGTACTTC. The full variable domain, completed using reference TRBV5-4 and TRBJ2-5, is ETGVTQSPTHLIKTRGQQVTLRCSSQSGHNTVSWYQQALGQGPQFIFQYYREEENGRGNFPPRFSGLQFPNYSSELNVNALELDDSALYLCASSLGQTAETQYFGPGTRLLVL.

The chain couples TRBV5-1 to TRBJ1-1; 8 bases fit TRBD1. Trimming at V came to 0 bases and at J to 6 bases, leaving 4 bases not matched to a gene. This CDR3 comprises 14 residues. Germline-derived CDR1 and CDR2 are SGHRS and YFSETQ. CDR3 bases: TGCGCCAGCAGCTTGGGTCAGGGGGCATCTGAAGCTTTCTTT. Translated: CASSLGQGASEAFF.

The chain combines TRBV28 with TRBJ2-5; maybe TRBD1 (6 bases). CDR3 size: 13 residues. V gave up 3 bases and J gave up 5 bases, with 10 bases separating them. The germline V gene encodes CDR1 MDHEN and CDR2 SYDVKM. CDR3 residues: CASSFRGAETQYF. The CDR3 DNA reads as TGTGCCAGCAGTTTCAGGGGCGCGGAGACCCAGTACTTC.

This chain links TRBV11-2 with TRBJ2-7; either TRBD1 or TRBD2 may fit D (5 bases each). Trimming stripped 2 bases from V and 3 bases from J, with 14 bases between. The germline V gene encodes CDR1 SGHAT and CDR2 FQNNGV. The CDR3 length is 15 residues. The CDR3 sequence is CASSLFEGPVYEQYF. CDR3 DNA sequence: TGTGCCAGCAGCTTATTCGAGGGGCCGGTCTACGAGCAGTACTTC.

CDR3 loop: CASSPRLASQETQYF. CDR3 nucleotide sequence: TGTGCCAGCAGCCCTCGACTTGCCTCCCAAGAGACCCAGTACTTC. This sequence joins TRBV9 and TRBJ2-5, with D unclear. This CDR3 contains 15 residues. V lost 4 bases and J lost 1, with 14 bases in between. Per the germline V gene, CDR1 is SGDLS and CDR2 is YYNGEE.

The chain carries TRBV10-3 and TRBJ2-7, with TRBD1 matching 9 bases. V trimming: 2 bases; J trimming: 6 bases; junction bases outside the gene matches: 2. Germline CDR1 is ENHRY and CDR2 is SYGVKD. This CDR3 is 13 amino acids long. The CDR3 is CAISEDRGAEQYF. CDR3 bases: TGTGCCATCAGTGAGGACAGGGGGGCCGAGCAGTACTTC.

The chain has TRBV7-2 and TRBJ1-5; D is ambiguous. The V and J ends lost 1 base and 1 base respectively, with 5 bases between them. This CDR3 spans 14 amino acids. Germline CDR1 is SGHTA and CDR2 is FQGNSA. The chain's CDR3 is CASSLDESNQPQHF. CDR3 nucleotides: TGTGCCAGCAGCTTAGATGAGAGCAATCAGCCCCAGCATTTT.

The genes are TRBV18 and TRBJ2-5; 13 positions agree with TRBD2. The germline V gene encodes CDR1 KGHSH and CDR2 LQKENI. The CDR3 length is 16 residues. J lost 5 bases, V lost 3 bases, and 6 bases had no gene match. The CDR3 bases are TGTGCCAGCTCACCTCGGACTAGCGGGGGAGCGGAGACCCAGTACTTC. Its protein is CASSPRTSGGAETQYF.

The chain employs TRBV28 and TRBJ2-7; D not resolved. V lost 3 bases, J lost 4 bases, and 13 bases lay in between. The germline V gene has CDR1 MDHEN and CDR2 SYDVKM. The CDR3 spans 14 residues. CDR3 coding DNA: TGTGCCAGCAGTTTGAACGGGCCGGTTTACGAGCAGTACTTC. Protein sequence: CASSLNGPVYEQYF.

The gene calls are TRBV30 and TRBJ2-7, with D maybe TRBD2 (5 bases). The CDR3 runs to 14 residues. Trimming pared 0 bases from V and 5 bases from J, leaving 14 bases between. Germline V gives CDR1 GTSNPN, CDR2 SVGIG (reference sequence). The CDR3 reads CAWSVLTWGDEQYF. Written as DNA, the CDR3 is TGTGCCTGGAGTGTACTCACGTGGGGAGACGAGCAGTACTTC.

The chain carries TRBV11-3 and TRBJ2-3; 7 bases agree with TRBD1. Germline lookup yields CDR1 SGHNT and CDR2 YENEEA. This CDR3 is 15 amino acids long. The V and J ends lost 1 base and 2 bases, in that order; junction bases with no gene match: 3. CDR3 nucleotide sequence: TGTGCCAGCAGCTTAGGGGGACAGAACACAGATACGCAGTATTTT. The encoded protein is CASSLGGQNTDTQYF. Looking up the rest from reference TRBV11-3 and TRBJ2-3 gives the full variable domain: EAGVVQSPRYKIIEKKQPVAFWCNPISGHNTLYWYLQNLGQGPELLIRYENEEAVDDSQLPKDRFSAERLKGVDSTLKIQPAELGDSAVYLCASSLGGQNTDTQYFGPGTRLTVL.